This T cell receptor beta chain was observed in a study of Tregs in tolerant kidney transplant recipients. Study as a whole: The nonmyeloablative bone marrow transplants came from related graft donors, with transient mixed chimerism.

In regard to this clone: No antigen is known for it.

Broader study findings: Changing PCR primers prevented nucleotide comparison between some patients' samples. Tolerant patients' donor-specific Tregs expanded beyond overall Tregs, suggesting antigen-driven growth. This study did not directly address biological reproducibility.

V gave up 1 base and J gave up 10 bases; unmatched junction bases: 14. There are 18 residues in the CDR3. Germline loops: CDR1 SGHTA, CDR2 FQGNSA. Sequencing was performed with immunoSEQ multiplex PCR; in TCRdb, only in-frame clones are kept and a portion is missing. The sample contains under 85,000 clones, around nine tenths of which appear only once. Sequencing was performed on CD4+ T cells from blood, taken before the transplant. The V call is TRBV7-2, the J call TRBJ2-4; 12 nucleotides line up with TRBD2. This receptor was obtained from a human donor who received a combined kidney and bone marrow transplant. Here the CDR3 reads CASSLVPLAGGPVGIQYF. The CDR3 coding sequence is TGTGCCAGCAGCTTAGTTCCCCTAGCGGGAGGGCCCGTGGGGATTCAGTACTTC.